This paragraph covers one T cell receptor (beta chain) sequence. Its specificity is unknown. This specimen belongs to a study of cytomegalovirus exposure and HLA in healthy donors. Study-level findings and limits: Reported performance of the classifier showed diagnosis of cytomegalovirus status with high specificity and sensitivity. About 150 TCR beta chains were listed as cytomegalovirus-associated.

Clones were read by immunoSEQ multiplex PCR, and TCRdb kept only the in-frame ones, dropping some. The data show about 110,000 clones, with over 75% seen just once and roughly 1.4% held by the top ten. Germline trimming cut 10 bases from V and 7 bases from J; bases unmatched to any gene: 10. In germline, CDR1 is LNHDA, CDR2 SQIVND (reference sequence). There are 13 residues in the CDR3. The sequence derives from a woman younger than 45 in good health and CMV-seropositive. Sequencing was performed on PBMCs. V gene TRBV19 combines with J gene TRBJ2-7, with TRBD1 matching 10 bases. The CDR3 sequence: CATTRQGASEQYF. The DNA of the CDR3 is TGTGCCACAACCAGACAGGGGGCGAGTGAGCAGTACTTC.